A single sample is the source of the 24 T cell receptor beta chains below, sequenced in a study of cytomegalovirus exposure and HLA in healthy donors. The PCR used 60 Vbeta and 13 Jbeta primers. TCRdb's copy holds only in-frame clones and misses some; the assay was immunoSEQ multiplex PCR. The table includes under 130,000 clones, 83% detected once. Material for sequencing was PBMCs. Receptors originate from a young man in good health and CMV-seronegative.

The chain carries TRBV7-2 and TRBJ2-7; D uncertain. Trimming shortened V by 0 bases and J by 2 bases, and 2 bases separated the two germline ends. Looked up from germline, CDR1 is SGHTA and CDR2 is FQGNSA. CDR3 length: 12 residues. The CDR3 DNA sequence: TGTGCCAGCAGCTTAGCTACCTACGAGCAGTACTTC. Its translation is CASSLATYEQYF.

This clone was detected only once. The chain carries TRBV9 and TRBJ2-1, with D uncertain. CDR3 length equals 13 residues. Germline CDR1 SGDLS, CDR2 YYNGEE. Trimming left V 0 bases short and J 2 bases short, with 3 bases between. CDR3 bases: TGTGCCAGCAGCGTAGCGGCCTACAATGAGCAGTTCTTC. Protein sequence: CASSVAAYNEQFF.

V and J are TRBV25-1 and TRBJ1-6; perhaps TRBD1 as D (5 bases). The CDR3 sequence is 13 residues long. The germline CDR1 and CDR2 sequences are MGHDK and SYGVNS. V was shortened by 6 bases and J by 7 bases, with 10 bases between the two germline ends. The CDR3 coding sequence is TGTGCCAGCAGGGGCCAGGGAAATTCACCCCTCCACTTT. It encodes CASRGQGNSPLHF.

The chain uses TRBV19 and TRBJ2-7, with D hard to call. Germline loops: CDR1 LNHDA, CDR2 SQIVND (reference sequence). The CDR3 sequence is 12 residues long. Trimming took 5 bases from V and 4 from J, leaving 9 bases between them. CDR3 region: CASSAASYEQYF. The CDR3 bases are TGTGCCAGTAGTGCGGCTTCGTACGAGCAGTACTTC.

For the CDR3, the DNA is TGTGCCAGCAGTGAATGGGAGTCCGCCTACAATGAGCAGTTCTTC. As protein: CASSEWESAYNEQFF. This sequence joins TRBV6-1 and TRBJ2-1, with D maybe TRBD2 (5 bases). The CDR3 is made up of 15 amino acids. The germline gives CDR1 MNHNS, CDR2 SASEGT. Trimming stripped 2 bases from V and 2 bases from J, with 10 bases between.

This clone was counted only a few times. The gene calls are TRBV4-3 and TRBJ2-7, with 7 bases fitting TRBD2. CDR3 length: 16 amino acids. Germline loops: CDR1 LGHNA, CDR2 YSLEER. The J segment lost 5 bases and the V segment lost 0 bases, leaving 10 bases of the junction unmatched. The CDR3 sequence: CASSQDWGGRGDEQYF. The DNA for the CDR3 is TGCGCCAGCAGCCAAGATTGGGGCGGGAGAGGGGACGAGCAGTACTTC.

This chain uses TRBV5-1 with TRBJ1-2; weak D call: TRBD1 (5 bases). This CDR3 has 14 residues. In germline, CDR1 is SGHRS, CDR2 YFSETQ. The V end was cut by 3 bases, the J end by 7 bases, with 16 bases between. CDR3 nucleotides: TGCGCCAGCAGCTCCCGTGACCAGGGAGGTGGCTACACCTTC. Amino acids: CASSSRDQGGGYTF.

This chain links TRBV18 with TRBJ1-4; perhaps TRBD1 as D (6 bases). The ends were cut back, 5 bases at V and 3 bases at J, with 13 bases in the middle. CDR1 KGHSH and CDR2 LQKENI come from the germline V gene. CDR3 size: 15 residues. CDR3: CASSAPGVANEKLFF. In DNA, the CDR3 is TGTGCCAGCTCAGCTCCAGGGGTCGCTAATGAAAAACTGTTTTTT.

V gene TRBV7-9 combines with J gene TRBJ1-1; D uncertain. Germline V gives CDR1 SEHNR, CDR2 FQNEAQ (reference sequence). V was clipped by 1 base and J by 6 bases, with 9 bases between them. CDR3 length: 13 residues. CDR3 DNA: TGTGCCAGCAGCTTAGATTCTCCAGCTGAAGCTTTCTTT. It specifies CASSLDSPAEAFF. Variable domain in full (rest from reference TRBV7-9 and TRBJ1-1): DTGVSQNPRHKITKRGQNVTFRCDPISEHNRLYWYRQTLGQGPEFLTYFQNEAQLEKSRLLSDRFSAERPKGSFSTLEIQRTEQGDSAMYLCASSLDSPAEAFFGQGTRLTVV.

A word on this clone: A far bigger clonotype differs at one base, so this is likely a read error. The sample carries other DNA sequences with the same CDR3. The chain recombines TRBV5-4 with TRBJ1-1; the D gene is possibly TRBD1 (6 bases). Germline assignment: CDR1 SGHNT and CDR2 YYREEE (reference sequence). The germline V and J ends were trimmed by 5 bases and 1 base, with 15 bases remaining between them. CDR3 length equals 15 residues. CDR3 sequence reads: CASSGVGAQNTEAFF. CDR3 bases: TGTGCCAGCAGTGGAGTGGGGGCCCAGAACACTGAAGCTTTCTTT. Together with reference TRBV5-4 and TRBJ1-1, the CDR3 gives the full variable domain: ETGVTQSPTHLIKTRGQQVTLRCSSQSGHNTVSWYQQALGQGPQFIFQYYREEENGRGNFPPRFSGLQFPNYSSELNVNALELDDSALYLCASSGVGAQNTEAFFGQGTRLTVV.

The genes are TRBV7-2 and TRBJ2-4; 7 positions agree with TRBD2. Trimming removed 5 bases from V and 5 bases from J; junction bases left unmatched: 6. The CDR3 sequence is 14 residues long. Germline loops: CDR1 SGHTA, CDR2 FQGNSA. CDR3 sequence (DNA): TGTGCCAGCAGCAACGGACGGGGGGAAAACATTCAGTACTTC. Amino acids: CASSNGRGENIQYF.

With respect to this clone: A single base is all that separates this from a far larger clone, so a read error is likely. This sample includes further DNA sequences coding for the same CDR3. This chain connects TRBV9 to TRBJ1-1; perhaps TRBD1 as D (5 bases). This CDR3 region has 15 residues. Germline CDR1 is SGDLS and CDR2 is YYNGEE. V lost 4 bases and J lost 4, with 17 bases in between. CDR3 coding DNA: TGTGCCAGCAGCCAAAGGCAGGGTGTCGGCACTGAAGCTTTCTTT. Translating it yields CASSQRQGVGTEAFF.

The rearrangement links TRBV19 to TRBJ1-2; a weak D match, TRBD1 (6 bases). The CDR3 consists of 15 residues. CDR1 is LNHDA and CDR2 is SQIVND in the germline V gene (reference sequence). Deletions cut 3 bases from V and 3 bases from J, with 14 bases between. CDR3 DNA sequence: TGTGCCAGTAGTATCTCCCCGGACAGTTACTATGGCTACACCTTC. Its protein product is CASSISPDSYYGYTF.

The chain carries TRBV19 and TRBJ2-7; D may be TRBD2 (7 bases). With 2 bases removed from V and 3 bases from J, the gap between germline ends came to 14 bases. The CDR3 runs 15 residues. The V gene's germline CDR1 is LNHDA and CDR2 SQIVND (reference sequence). CDR3 nucleotides: TGTGCCAGTAGTATAAGAGCGGGGACAAACTACGAGCAGTACTTC. As protein: CASSIRAGTNYEQYF.

The CDR3 loop reads CASSYSRVAYEQYF. The CDR3 coding sequence is TGTGCCAGCAGTTACTCGCGGGTAGCCTACGAGCAGTACTTC. The V gene is TRBV6-5, the J gene TRBJ2-7; tentatively, D is TRBD2 (5 bases). V lost 0 bases to trimming and J lost 2 bases, with 8 bases between them. Germline V CDR1 and CDR2: MNHEY, SVGAGI. This CDR3 spans 14 amino acids.

The gene calls are TRBV28 and TRBJ2-7, with a weak D call TRBD2 (5 bases). CDR1 and CDR2 from the germline V gene are MDHEN and SYDVKM. The CDR3 has 13 amino acids. Trimming left V 6 bases short and J 1 base short, with 10 bases between. CDR3 nucleotide sequence: TGTGCCAGCAGCCGCCGGGGATCCTACGAGCAGTACTTC. Translating it yields CASSRRGSYEQYF.

The chain is built from TRBV5-4 and TRBJ2-7; TRBD1 matches 11 bases. Germline loops: CDR1 SGHNT, CDR2 YYREEE (reference sequence). CDR3 length: 14 amino acids. Germline trimming cut 3 bases from V and 3 bases from J; bases unmatched to any gene: 2. The CDR3, as DNA: TGTGCCAGCAGCTCCGGGACAGGGGGCTACGAGCAGTACTTC. This translates into CASSSGTGGYEQYF.

The rearrangement uses TRBV9 and TRBJ2-1; D may be TRBD2 (6 bases). Germline lookup yields CDR1 SGDLS and CDR2 YYNGEE. The CDR3 loop spans 15 amino acids. V gave up 0 bases and J gave up 3 bases, with 10 bases separating them. The DNA of the CDR3 is TGTGCCAGCAGCGTAGGCGGTAGCGGCTACAATGAGCAGTTCTTC. Amino acids: CASSVGGSGYNEQFF.

The chain is built from TRBV19 and TRBJ1-2, with a possible D match to TRBD1 (6 bases). Germline V gene sequence: CDR1 LNHDA, CDR2 SQIVND (reference sequence). V lost 6 bases, J lost 8 bases, and 19 bases lay in between. The CDR3 is 14 residues long. The CDR3 reads CASSIPNRVPGYTF. In DNA form, the CDR3 reads TGTGCCAGTAGCATACCTAACAGGGTACCCGGCTACACCTTC.

The chain links TRBV18 to TRBJ2-1, with D unresolved. V was trimmed by 3 bases and J by 3 bases, leaving 6 bases between them. This CDR3 is built from 13 residues. The germline gives CDR1 KGHSH, CDR2 LQKENI. In DNA form, the CDR3 reads TGTGCCAGCTCACCGGAGTACTACAATGAGCAGTTCTTC. Translated, it gives CASSPEYYNEQFF. The variable domain in full, with the rest retrieved from reference TRBV18 and TRBJ2-1, is NAGVMQNPRHLVRRRGQEARLRCSPMKGHSHVYWYRQLPEEGLKFMVYLQKENIIDESGMPKERFSAEFPKEGPSILRIQQVVRGDSAAYFCASSPEYYNEQFFGPGTRLTVL.

The chain couples TRBV10-2 to TRBJ2-1; 9 positions match TRBD2. The CDR3 runs 15 residues. Per the germline V gene, CDR1 is WSHSY and CDR2 is SAAADI. Trimming took 6 bases from V and 1 from J; bases not matched to a gene: 4. The CDR3 DNA follows: TGCGCCAGCAGGATTAGCGGGGGATCCTACAATGAGCAGTTCTTC. It specifies CASRISGGSYNEQFF.

J is TRBJ2-3 and V is TRBV15, with 7 nucleotides matching TRBD1. This CDR3 has 15 amino acids. Germline CDR1 reads LNHNV; CDR2 reads YYDKDF (reference sequence). V lost 2 bases to trimming and J lost 2 bases; unmatched junction nucleotides: 4. CDR3 residues: CATSRPGTVTDTQYF. The CDR3 DNA reads as TGTGCCACCAGCAGACCCGGGACAGTCACAGATACGCAGTATTTT.

The J gene is TRBJ1-1, the V gene TRBV30; weak D call: TRBD1 (5 bases). CDR3 length: 13 residues. Trimming left V 2 bases short and J 0 bases short, with 7 bases between. Germline CDR1 and CDR2: GTSNPN and SVGIG (reference sequence). The CDR3 protein is CAWSPGMNTEAFF. For the CDR3, the DNA is TGTGCCTGGAGTCCAGGGATGAACACTGAAGCTTTCTTT.

DNA of the CDR3: TGTGCCACCAGCAGAGATAAAACAGGAGGGTATTCACCCCTCCACTTT. Encoded protein: CATSRDKTGGYSPLHF. This chain joins TRBV15 and TRBJ1-6; weak D call: TRBD1 (5 bases). The V end lost 0 bases, the J end lost 8 bases, and 14 bases lay between the germline ends. Germline CDR1 is LNHNV and CDR2 is YYDKDF (reference sequence). The CDR3 covers 16 residues.